Presented here are 9 T cell receptor beta chains from one specimen sequenced in a study of blood T cell repertoires in COVID-19. Repertoires were generated with immunoSEQ multiplex PCR, while TCRdb's copy carries only in-frame clones and drops some. The table has about 22,000 clones, around 91% seen once. Input material: peripheral blood. These receptors all come from a man in his sixties or seventies with acute or convalescent COVID-19.

The chain employs TRBV29-1 and TRBJ2-1; 15 bases line up with TRBD2. This CDR3 region has 16 residues. CDR1 is SQVTM, CDR2 ANQGSEA, per germline. V trimming: 7 bases; J trimming: 7 bases; junction bases outside the gene matches: 11. CDR3 in amino acids: CSGKPGLAGGGNEQFF. The CDR3 region has the DNA TGCAGCGGAAAGCCGGGACTAGCGGGAGGTGGTAATGAGCAGTTCTTC.

V usage is TRBV28 and J usage is TRBJ1-5, with D maybe TRBD1 (5 bases). The CDR3 consists of 16 residues. Trimming pared 3 bases from V and 2 bases from J, leaving 14 bases between. Germline V gene lookup returns CDR1 MDHEN and CDR2 SYDVKM. Written as DNA, the CDR3 is TGTGCCAGCAGTTTGCCTCAGGGAATCGGCAATCAGCCCCAGCATTTT. It translates to CASSLPQGIGNQPQHF.

This chain joins TRBV4-3 and TRBJ2-5; 8 bases align to TRBD2. Germline CDR1 and CDR2: LGHNA and YSLEER. The V and J ends lost 0 bases and 5 bases, in that order; junction bases with no gene match: 5. The CDR3 covers 15 residues. This CDR3 is CASSQDWTSSETQYF. CDR3 bases: TGCGCCAGCAGCCAAGATTGGACTAGCTCTGAGACCCAGTACTTC.

The chain couples TRBV10-1 to TRBJ2-7, with 8 bases matching TRBD2. Germline CDR1 reads WNHNN; CDR2 reads SYGVQD (reference sequence). CDR3 size: 11 residues. With V trimmed by 6 bases and J by 9 bases, 4 bases remained unmatched. CDR3 in amino acids: CASSSGLGQYF. The CDR3 DNA reads TGCGCCAGCAGCTCGGGACTAGGGCAGTACTTC.

The chain uses TRBV5-1 and TRBJ1-1; 7 bases line up with TRBD1. In germline, CDR1 is SGHRS, CDR2 YFSETQ. The CDR3 consists of 14 residues. V lost 3 bases and J lost 1; bases outside the gene matches: 3. The CDR3 protein is CASSSGQPNTEAFF. The CDR3 nucleotides are TGCGCCAGCAGCTCGGGACAGCCGAACACTGAAGCTTTCTTT.

The chain is built from TRBV28 and TRBJ1-5, with D unresolved. Germline loops: CDR1 MDHEN, CDR2 SYDVKM. V lost 7 bases and J 2 bases, leaving 15 bases between the germline ends. The CDR3 totals 15 residues. CDR3 DNA sequence: TGTGCCAGCACTATGGGAGGAGAGGGCAATCAGCCCCAGCATTTT. Its translation is CASTMGGEGNQPQHF.

The CDR3 DNA follows: TGTGCCAGCAGCCCCGCCCTCGCTCACTCCTATAGCAATCAGCCCCAGCATTTT. This gives the protein CASSPALAHSYSNQPQHF. The chain links TRBV7-8 to TRBJ1-5; D is unclear. The CDR3 is 18 amino acids. The V gene's germline CDR1 is SGHVS and CDR2 FQNEAQ. V was clipped by 5 bases and J by 0 bases, with 20 bases between them.

The V gene is TRBV6-5, the J gene TRBJ1-3; 8 bases match TRBD1. J was trimmed by 4 bases and V by 7 bases; bases with no gene match: 9. The CDR3 covers 15 residues. Per the germline V gene, CDR1 is MNHEY and CDR2 is SVGAGI. The CDR3 nucleotides are TGTGCCAGCACTCGGACAGGGATCATAGGAAACACCATATATTTT. It yields the protein CASTRTGIIGNTIYF.

This chain links TRBV30 with TRBJ1-5, with 7 bases that match TRBD1. CDR3 length equals 14 residues. Germline V gives CDR1 GTSNPN, CDR2 SVGIG (reference sequence). V trimming: 1 base; J trimming: 6 bases; junction bases outside the gene matches: 6. CDR3 amino acids: CAWSGQTGTQPQHF. The DNA for the CDR3 is TGTGCCTGGAGTGGGCAGACAGGGACTCAGCCCCAGCATTTT.